Listed below are T cell receptor beta chains from one sample, sequenced in a study of blood T cell repertoires in COVID-19. The repertoire was sequenced with immunoSEQ multiplex PCR; TCRdb's copy has only in-frame clones and lacks some. The data contain around 140,000 clones, 87% of them singletons. Sequences were obtained from peripheral blood. These receptors were taken from a woman between 45 and 60 years old with acute or convalescent COVID-19. Each CDR3 is given with its conserved first and last residue. The order of the fields is J gene, clone size, V gene, D gene, CDR3 protein, CDR3 DNA. A D gene is named only where the DNA matches it firmly. Clone size appears in some rows only: once, few, many, or a class for an expanded clone.

TRBJ2-4	.	TRBV11-1	.	CASSFMSSGAGGIQYF	TGTGCCAGCAGCTTTATGTCTTCGGGGGCCGGGGGGATTCAGTACTTC
TRBJ2-5	.	TRBV24-1	.	CATHLETQYF	TGTGCCACCCATTTGGAGACCCAGTACTTC
TRBJ1-1	.	TRBV5-1	TRBD1	CASSLLGQANTEAFF	TGCGCCAGCAGCTTGTTGGGACAGGCGAACACTGAAGCTTTCTTT
TRBJ2-2	.	TRBV2	TRBD2	CASSGTSGNTGELFF	TGTGCCAGCAGTGGGACTAGCGGGAACACCGGGGAGCTGTTTTTT
TRBJ2-5	.	TRBV25-1	.	CASSARGFLGETQYF	TGTGCCAGCAGTGCCCGGGGGTTTCTCGGGGAGACCCAGTACTTC
TRBJ2-2	.	TRBV4-1	TRBD1	CASSQDRGTGHGELFF	TGCGCCAGCAGCCAAGATAGAGGGACAGGGCACGGGGAGCTGTTTTTT
TRBJ1-3	once	TRBV9	.	CASSVVGATGNTIYF	TGTGCCAGCAGCGTAGTGGGGGCCACTGGAAACACCATATATTTT
TRBJ1-6	.	TRBV28	.	CASSLYRGGIYNSPLHF	TGTGCCAGCAGTTTATATAGAGGAGGCATTTATAATTCACCCCTCCACTTT
TRBJ2-1	.	TRBV24-1	TRBD1	CATSDSTGVSYNEQFF	TGTGCCACCAGTGACTCCACAGGGGTCTCCTACAATGAGCAGTTCTTC
TRBJ1-2	.	TRBV19	.	CASSIDRGDYGYTF	TGTGCCAGTAGTATAGATCGGGGGGACTATGGCTACACCTTC
TRBJ1-1	once	TRBV5-1	.	CASSPLSTGNTEAFF	TGCGCCAGCAGTCCCCTATCGACAGGGAACACTGAAGCTTTCTTT
TRBJ1-6	once	TRBV6-5	.	CASRWPGSKSPLHF	TGTGCCAGCAGATGGCCGGGGAGCAAATCACCCCTCCACTTT
TRBJ1-2	.	TRBV28	.	CASSSRTDNYGYTF	TGTGCCAGCAGTTCCAGGACAGATAACTATGGCTACACCTTC
TRBJ2-1	.	TRBV30	TRBD2	CAWSVPGTSYNEQFF	TGTGCCTGGAGTGTACCTGGGACTAGTTACAATGAGCAGTTCTTC
TRBJ2-7	.	TRBV27	.	CASSLEFGGSYEQYF	TGTGCCAGCAGTTTAGAGTTCGGCGGTTCCTACGAGCAGTACTTC
TRBJ2-3	.	TRBV24-1	TRBD1	CATSDPGQSTDTQYF	TGTGCCACCAGTGACCCGGGACAGAGCACAGATACGCAGTATTTT
TRBJ2-1	.	TRBV29-1	.	CSVTHSDYNEQFF	TGCAGCGTTACGCACTCCGACTACAATGAGCAGTTCTTC
TRBJ2-7	.	TRBV5-1	TRBD1	CASSLQGAYEQYF	TGCGCCAGCAGCTTACAGGGGGCCTACGAGCAGTACTTC
TRBJ2-7	.	TRBV7-9	TRBD1	CASSNLDRAYEQYF	TGTGCCAGCAGCAATTTGGACAGGGCCTACGAGCAGTACTTC
TRBJ1-2	many	TRBV5-6	.	CASSATGGYGYTF	TGTGCCAGCAGCGCGACGGGAGGGTATGGCTACACCTTC